This TCR beta chain appears in the sequencing data of a study of blood T cells in healthy people across ages. As concerns this clonotype: What it binds is not known. Just one base apart from a much larger clone, this may be a read error.

The CDR3 loop spans 14 amino acids. The ends lost 7 bases at V and 6 bases at J; junction bases unmatched: 9. Germline CDR1 and CDR2: MDHEN and SYDVKM. Primed by a sample-barcoded 5' primer and a J-beta primer mix, a second PCR proceeded for about 6 to 12 cycles. TCRdb re-analysed the 5' RACE reads in MiXCR, keeping a single row per CDR3 protein. This table has about 670,000 distinct CDR3 sequences, approximately 52% appearing once. Study-wide points: Researchers judged that diversity estimates from one million T cells fell short of true values. With unsorted PBMCs, a conclusive comparison of naive versus antigen-experienced cells was not possible.

The clonotype was recovered from a woman older than 75 in good health. Sequencing input: blood. V usage is TRBV28 and J usage is TRBJ2-1; the match to TRBD2 covers 7 bases. CDR3 residues: CASKWGGVGNEQFF. The CDR3, as DNA: TGTGCCAGCAAATGGGGGGGGGTCGGCAATGAGCAGTTCTTC.